Following are 11 T cell receptor beta chains from one sample sequenced in a study of shared clonotypes between healthy human individuals. CD45RO-negative CD8 cells positively selected for CCR7 made up the naive population, which excluded terminally differentiated effector memory CD45RA+ cells. TCRdb's table, derived via immunoSEQ multiplex PCR, lists solely in-frame clones and lacks some. The sample lists approximately 590,000 clones, nearly 97% seen once, with 0.11% in the top ten. The specimen sequenced was naive CD8+ T cells sorted from blood. These receptors came from a woman in her thirties in good health.

V usage is TRBV27 and J usage is TRBJ2-2; 13 bases are shared with TRBD2. The CDR3 length is 14 residues. Germline CDR1 reads MNHEY; CDR2 reads SMNVEV (reference sequence). Trimming cost V 10 bases and J 7 bases; bases outside gene matches: 6. CDR3 sequence: CATRTSGSGGELFF. The CDR3 region has the DNA TGTGCCACCCGGACTAGCGGGAGCGGCGGGGAGCTGTTTTTT.

The V gene is TRBV27, the J gene TRBJ2-1; weak D call: TRBD2 (5 bases). Germline V lookup: CDR1 MNHEY, CDR2 SMNVEV (reference sequence). This CDR3 spans 12 amino acids. Trimming stripped 8 bases from V and 3 bases from J, with 8 bases between. The CDR3 DNA is TGTGCCAGCGGGAGCCTCTACAATGAGCAGTTCTTC. It translates to CASGSLYNEQFF.

CDR3 DNA: TGCAGTGCTAGCGGTGGGAGTGAGCAGTTCTTC. Its translation: CSASGGSEQFF. The J gene is TRBJ2-1, the V gene TRBV20-1; weak D call: TRBD2 (5 bases). Germline V CDR1 and CDR2: DFQATT, SNEGSKA (reference sequence). The CDR3 covers 11 residues. V lost 3 bases and J 9 bases, leaving 9 bases between the germline ends.

The gene calls are TRBV5-1 and TRBJ2-7; 7 bases match TRBD2. The CDR3 totals 11 residues. J lost 6 bases, V lost 7 bases, and 4 bases had no gene match. CDR1 is SGHRS and CDR2 is YFSETQ in the germline V gene. CDR3 sequence reads: CASGLETEQYF. DNA of the CDR3: TGCGCCAGCGGACTAGAAACCGAGCAGTACTTC.

The chain carries TRBV29-1 and TRBJ1-5; maybe TRBD1 (5 bases). V shed 4 bases and J shed 0 bases, with 19 bases lying between them. The CDR3 is made up of 17 amino acids. CDR1 and CDR2 (germline): SQVTM, ANQGSEA. CDR3 sequence: CSVVQALGYYSNQPQHF. In DNA, the CDR3 is TGCAGCGTTGTACAGGCCTTAGGGTATTATAGCAATCAGCCCCAGCATTTT.

The chain links TRBV5-5 to TRBJ1-1; D is unclear. This CDR3 is 12 amino acids long. Trimming removed 4 bases at V and 10 bases at J, with 14 bases between. Germline CDR1 and CDR2: SGHKS and YYEKEE (reference sequence). CDR3 residues: CASSPLGPGAFF. The CDR3 coding sequence is TGTGCCAGCAGCCCGTTGGGCCCGGGAGCTTTCTTT.

This rearrangement joins TRBV10-1 to TRBJ2-5; tentatively, D is TRBD1 (5 bases). Germline loops: CDR1 WNHNN, CDR2 SYGVQD (reference sequence). Trimming shortened V by 0 bases and J by 3 bases, and 8 bases separated the two germline ends. The CDR3 has 14 residues. The CDR3 region has the DNA TGCGCCAGCAGTGAGTCGACGGACAAAGAGACCCAGTACTTC. As protein: CASSESTDKETQYF.

V gene TRBV19 combines with J gene TRBJ2-5; D is possibly TRBD2 (6 bases). The CDR3 runs 14 residues. Trimming stripped 4 bases from V and 2 bases from J, with 11 bases between. Germline V gives CDR1 LNHDA, CDR2 SQIVND (reference sequence). CDR3 sequence: CASSRGTFQETQYF. CDR3 bases: TGTGCCAGTAGTAGGGGGACTTTTCAAGAGACCCAGTACTTC.

The rearrangement uses TRBV7-6 and TRBJ2-1, with 10 nucleotides matching TRBD2. Germline-derived CDR1 and CDR2 are SGHVS and FNYEAQ. With V trimmed by 5 bases and J by 0 bases, 7 bases remained unmatched. This CDR3 is built from 17 residues. CDR3 residues: CASSLGLAVSSYNEQFF. CDR3 bases: TGTGCCAGCAGCCTCGGACTAGCGGTCAGCTCCTACAATGAGCAGTTCTTC.

The chain recombines TRBV13 with TRBJ2-1, with a tentative D call TRBD2 (6 bases). V lost 5 bases and J lost 5, with 13 bases in between. The CDR3 sequence is 14 residues long. Looked up from germline, CDR1 is PRHDT and CDR2 is FYEKMQ (reference sequence). In DNA, the CDR3 is TGTGCCAGCAGCATCACACGGGGGAACAATGAGCAGTTCTTC. This sequence encodes CASSITRGNNEQFF.

The chain uses TRBV4-1 and TRBJ2-7; possibly TRBD2 for D (5 bases). Germline V gene lookup returns CDR1 MGHRA and CDR2 YSYEKL. This CDR3 is built from 15 residues. V shed 4 bases and J shed 7 bases, with 20 bases lying between them. CDR3 DNA sequence: TGCGCCAGCAGCCCCTCGAGGGCTGCGTTTAATGAGCAGTACTTC. As protein: CASSPSRAAFNEQYF.